The 17 T cell receptor beta chains in this list originate from one sample, sequenced in a study of cytomegalovirus exposure and HLA in healthy donors. The PCR contained 60 Vbeta and 13 Jbeta primers. Assay: immunoSEQ multiplex PCR; the TCRdb copy retains only in-frame clones and omits some. The sample lists more than 90,000 clones, around 77% occurring once. Source material: PBMCs. These receptors originate from a man under 40 in good health and CMV-seronegative.

V gene TRBV7-2 combines with J gene TRBJ1-2; 7 nucleotides line up with TRBD1. Trimming took 3 bases from V and 8 from J; bases not matched to a gene: 6. Germline CDR1 is SGHTA and CDR2 is FQGNSA. The CDR3 spans 13 residues. The CDR3: CASSFDRVVGYTF. The CDR3 nucleotides are TGTGCCAGCAGCTTCGACAGGGTGGTAGGCTACACCTTC.

A few counts support this clone. The chain has TRBV6-4 and TRBJ2-1; 11 bases line up with TRBD2. V lost 10 bases, J lost 9 bases, and 11 bases stayed unmatched. There are 14 residues in the CDR3. Germline V lookup: CDR1 MRHNA, CDR2 SNTAGT. CDR3 in amino acids: CATRAGLAVGEQFF. CDR3 bases: TGTGCCACCCGAGCGGGACTAGCGGTCGGTGAGCAGTTCTTC.

This chain links TRBV6-5 with TRBJ2-7, with 8 bases aligning to TRBD1. This CDR3 has 14 amino acids. The germline V gene has CDR1 MNHEY and CDR2 SVGAGI. J lost 3 bases, V lost 6 bases, and 7 bases had no gene match. CDR3 sequence: CASSSYRGFYEQYF. The CDR3 coding sequence is TGTGCCAGCAGCAGCTACAGGGGGTTCTACGAGCAGTACTTC.

This sequence joins TRBV4-3 and TRBJ1-5; the D gene is possibly TRBD1 (6 bases). Germline CDR1 reads LGHNA; CDR2 reads YSLEER. V was trimmed by 5 bases and J by 5 bases, leaving 13 bases between them. The CDR3 runs to 14 residues. In DNA form, the CDR3 reads TGCGCCAGCAGCAAGGTACAGGGTTATCAGCCCCAGCATTTT. Translated: CASSKVQGYQPQHF.

The V gene is TRBV20-1, the J gene TRBJ2-5; D is undetermined. Germline loops: CDR1 DFQATT, CDR2 SNEGSKA (reference sequence). CDR3 size: 11 residues. V was shortened by 3 bases and J by 3 bases, with 5 bases between the two germline ends. CDR3 coding DNA: TGCAGTGCTAGGGGCGAAGAGACCCAGTACTTC. Encoded protein: CSARGEETQYF.

This sequence joins TRBV2 and TRBJ2-3; D possibly corresponds to TRBD2 (6 bases). With 5 bases removed from V and 6 bases from J, the gap between germline ends came to 12 bases. The CDR3 extends over 13 amino acids. Looked up from germline, CDR1 is SNHLY and CDR2 is FYNNEI. Written as DNA, the CDR3 is TGTGCCAGCAGTTTAACTAGCTGGGATACGCAGTATTTT. Translated: CASSLTSWDTQYF.

This rearrangement joins TRBV5-1 to TRBJ2-2; TRBD2 matches at 8 bases. After removal of 3 bases from V and 1 base from J, the junction contained 8 bases not matched to a gene. This CDR3 region has 17 residues. CDR1 and CDR2 (germline): SGHRS, YFSETQ. This chain's CDR3 is CASSSRSGGQNTGELFF. In DNA, the CDR3 is TGCGCCAGCAGCTCGAGATCGGGGGGGCAGAACACCGGGGAGCTGTTTTTT.

The chain employs TRBV29-1 and TRBJ1-2; 7 bases align to TRBD1. Germline values: CDR1 SQVTM, CDR2 ANQGSEA. The V and J ends lost 3 bases and 4 bases, in that order; junction bases with no gene match: 14. CDR3 size: 16 residues. CDR3 sequence: CSVERVPGQLVYGYTF. CDR3 nucleotide sequence: TGCAGCGTTGAGAGGGTCCCGGGACAGTTAGTCTATGGCTACACCTTC.

The chain joins TRBV29-1 to TRBJ2-7, with 8 bases identical to TRBD1. CDR1 is SQVTM, CDR2 ANQGSEA, per germline. The V segment lost 6 bases and the J segment 6 bases; nucleotides outside the gene matches: 16. CDR3 length equals 15 residues. The CDR3 DNA follows: TGCAGCGTCCAACCGTCTACCGGGACAGGAGGCGAGCAGTACTTC. Amino acids: CSVQPSTGTGGEQYF.

The table lists this clone with many counts. This chain uses TRBV18 with TRBJ1-1, with TRBD1 identical over 7 bases. This CDR3 region has 13 residues. V gave up 6 bases and J gave up 11 bases; unmatched junction bases: 12. Germline CDR1 is KGHSH and CDR2 is LQKENI. Written as DNA, the CDR3 is TGTGCCAGCTCGCCTACAGGGGTCTTTCACGCTTTCTTT. Its translation: CASSPTGVFHAFF.

This chain joins TRBV5-1 and TRBJ2-1; TRBD2 is a possible D gene (6 bases). Trimming stripped 3 bases from V and 5 bases from J, with 15 bases between. The CDR3 length is 15 residues. CDR1 is SGHRS, CDR2 YFSETQ, per germline. CDR3 in DNA: TGCGCCAGCAGCTCAGGGACTCCGCGGGACAATGAGCAGTTCTTC. The encoded protein is CASSSGTPRDNEQFF.

The J gene is TRBJ1-2, the V gene TRBV9; TRBD1 agrees at 8 bases. V shed 4 bases, J shed 6 bases, and the junction held 8 bases outside the gene matches. CDR1 is SGDLS, CDR2 YYNGEE, per germline. The CDR3 is made up of 14 amino acids. The CDR3 nucleotides are TGTGCCAGCAGCATGGGACAGGACGGAAATGGCTACACCTTC. It specifies CASSMGQDGNGYTF.

The chain recombines TRBV7-6 with TRBJ1-2; possible D gene TRBD1, 5 bases. V shed 0 bases and J shed 4 bases, with 9 bases lying between them. The V gene's germline CDR1 is SGHVS and CDR2 FNYEAQ. The CDR3 has 14 residues. Here the CDR3 DNA reads TGTGCCAGCAGCTTAGCACGGGGGTTCTATGGCTACACCTTC. This encodes CASSLARGFYGYTF.

Of note for this clone: Different DNA sequences within this sample yield the same CDR3. V is TRBV29-1 and J is TRBJ2-3; D is uncertain. This CDR3 comprises 14 residues. Germline CDR1 reads SQVTM; CDR2 reads ANQGSEA. V lost 0 bases to trimming and J lost 4 bases, with 11 bases between them. The CDR3 sequence is CSVEETRIADTQYF. The CDR3 DNA is TGCAGCGTTGAAGAAACACGAATCGCAGATACGCAGTATTTT.

J is TRBJ2-2 and V is TRBV20-1; D perhaps matches TRBD2 (5 bases). The germline gives CDR1 DFQATT, CDR2 SNEGSKA (reference sequence). Trimming removed 6 bases from V and 5 bases from J, with 7 bases in between. The CDR3 contains 11 residues. The CDR3: CSARTTGELFF. Written as DNA, the CDR3 is TGCAGTGCAAGGACTACCGGGGAGCTGTTTTTT.

The chain carries TRBV29-1 and TRBJ2-1; 8 bases are shared with TRBD2. This CDR3 region has 15 residues. Per the germline V gene, CDR1 is SQVTM and CDR2 is ANQGSEA. With V trimmed by 4 bases and J by 0 bases, 5 bases remained unmatched. Written as DNA, the CDR3 is TGCAGCGTTGTAAGAAGCGGGAGCTCCTACAATGAGCAGTTCTTC. It codes for CSVVRSGSSYNEQFF.

The J gene is TRBJ2-4, the V gene TRBV13, with 15 bases matching TRBD2. Germline V gene lookup returns CDR1 PRHDT and CDR2 FYEKMQ (reference sequence). Trimming removed 5 bases from V and 3 bases from J; junction bases left unmatched: 8. This CDR3 comprises 18 residues. CDR3 sequence (DNA): TGTGCCAGCAGCCTCGGGACTAGCGGGGGGCTCGGCAAAAACATTCAGTACTTC. This gives the protein CASSLGTSGGLGKNIQYF.